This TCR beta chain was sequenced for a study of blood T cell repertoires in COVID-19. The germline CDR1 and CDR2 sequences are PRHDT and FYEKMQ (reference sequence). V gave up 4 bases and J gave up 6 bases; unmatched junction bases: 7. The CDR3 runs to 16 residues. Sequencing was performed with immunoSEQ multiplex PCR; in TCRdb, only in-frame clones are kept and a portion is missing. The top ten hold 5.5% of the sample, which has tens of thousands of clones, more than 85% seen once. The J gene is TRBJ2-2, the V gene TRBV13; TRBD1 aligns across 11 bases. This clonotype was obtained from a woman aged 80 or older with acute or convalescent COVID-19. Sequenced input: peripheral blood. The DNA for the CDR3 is TGTGCCAGCAGCTCCTACAGGACAGGGGGCCCCGGGGAGCTGTTTTTT. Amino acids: CASSSYRTGGPGELFF.